These 21 T cell receptor beta chains were sequenced from one sample in a study of CD8 T cells in ankylosing spondylitis. Via MiXCR, TCRdb re-called the 5' RACE reads, giving one row per CDR3 protein. Of 180,000 or so distinct CDR3 sequences detected, 11% appear once; the ten largest clones hold roughly 28%. The sequenced sample was blood, either unsorted or a sorted T cell fraction (not recorded which). Receptors originate from a male donor with ankylosing spondylitis or in good health (not recorded which).

Ten or more counts support this clonotype. The V and J genes are TRBV20-1 and TRBJ2-1; 10 nucleotides line up with TRBD2. CDR1 is DFQATT and CDR2 is SNEGSKA in the germline V gene (reference sequence). V trimming: 3 bases; J trimming: 4 bases; junction bases outside the gene matches: 3. The CDR3 length is 14 residues. Here the CDR3 reads CSARILAGYNEQFF. The CDR3, as DNA: TGCAGTGCTAGGATACTAGCGGGGTACAATGAGCAGTTCTTC.

Many counts were recorded for this clonotype. This sequence joins TRBV6-4 and TRBJ2-1; possible D gene TRBD2, 5 bases. V lost 7 bases to trimming and J lost 5 bases, with 12 bases between them. CDR3 length: 13 amino acids. Germline lookup yields CDR1 MRHNA and CDR2 SNTAGT. CDR3 in DNA: TGTGCCAGCAAGGGCGGGTCCAACAATGAGCAGTTCTTC. Encoded protein: CASKGGSNNEQFF.

In nucleotides, the CDR3 is TGTGCCAGCAGCAACATACAGGGGTTTGGCGAGCAGTACTTC. It yields the protein CASSNIQGFGEQYF. This sequence joins TRBV5-6 and TRBJ2-7; 7 bases are a match to TRBD1. The length of the CDR3 is 14 residues. Germline assignment: CDR1 SGHDT and CDR2 YYEEEE. Unmatched junction bases numbered 10, after V lost 4 bases and J lost 6 bases.

This clonotype was detected many times. This chain uses TRBV5-1 with TRBJ1-1; D gene unclear. CDR1 is SGHRS and CDR2 is YFSETQ in the germline V gene. Trimming stripped 5 bases from V and 4 bases from J, with 15 bases between. This CDR3 is 14 amino acids long. CDR3 coding DNA: TGCGCCAGCAGTCCGGGCCTCCGGGTCACTGAAGCTTTCTTT. The encoded protein is CASSPGLRVTEAFF.

This clonotype was picked up a small number of times. The chain combines TRBV29-1 with TRBJ2-2, with 12 bases fitting TRBD2. Germline V gene data show CDR1 as SQVTM and CDR2 as ANQGSEA. V shed 5 bases and J 5 bases; nucleotides not matched to a gene: 6. This CDR3 has 15 amino acids. CDR3 bases: TGCAGCGTTTCCTCCGGACTAGCGGGAACCGGGGAGCTGTTTTTT. Translation gives CSVSSGLAGTGELFF.

At least ten counts were recorded for this clonotype. The chain has TRBV5-1 and TRBJ2-1, with TRBD2 identical over 8 bases. The CDR3 covers 16 residues. V gave up 2 bases and J gave up 10 bases; unmatched junction bases: 14. The V gene's germline CDR1 is SGHRS and CDR2 YFSETQ. This CDR3 is CASSLAGAQSSGEQFF. The CDR3 DNA reads as TGCGCCAGCAGCTTAGCGGGGGCGCAAAGTTCAGGGGAGCAGTTCTTC.

The sample holds many counts of this clonotype. The CDR3 bases are TGTGCCATCAGTGAAGTGGGCAGCCTCTATGGCTACACCTTC. The encoded protein is CAISEVGSLYGYTF. The chain is built from TRBV10-3 and TRBJ1-2; D not certain. Germline V gene sequence: CDR1 ENHRY, CDR2 SYGVKD. Trimming pared 3 bases from V and 4 bases from J, leaving 12 bases between. The CDR3 extends over 14 amino acids.

This chain's CDR3 is CASSLTTGANTGELFF. As DNA, the CDR3 is TGTGCCAGTAGCCTGACGACAGGGGCGAACACCGGGGAGCTGTTTTTT. The chain recombines TRBV19 with TRBJ2-2; 8 positions agree with TRBD1. The CDR3 runs 16 residues. With 6 bases clipped from V and 0 bases from J, the junction kept 6 bases outside the gene matches. From germline, CDR1 is LNHDA and CDR2 SQIVND (reference sequence).

This clonotype has just a few counts. CDR3 sequence: CASSLESSLNTEAFF. CDR3 in DNA: TGTGCCAGCAGCTTAGAAAGTAGTCTGAACACTGAAGCTTTCTTT. V usage is TRBV11-2 and J usage is TRBJ1-1; D call uncertain. Germline V CDR1 and CDR2: SGHAT, FQNNGV. The length of the CDR3 is 15 residues. Trimming removed 0 bases at V and 0 bases at J, with 8 bases between.

This clonotype was found a few times. V usage is TRBV30 and J usage is TRBJ2-5, with a possible D match to TRBD2 (5 bases). Between the trimmed V and J ends, which lost 3 bases and 7 bases, there was a span of 12 bases. The CDR3 runs 12 residues. The germline V gene encodes CDR1 GTSNPN and CDR2 SVGIG (reference sequence). In nucleotides, the CDR3 is TGTGCCTGGAGGGCCGACGCGGGGACCCAGTACTTC. Amino acid sequence: CAWRADAGTQYF.

This clonotype occurred many times. V gene TRBV20-1 combines with J gene TRBJ2-6; either TRBD1 or TRBD2 may supply D (5 bases each). V lost 6 bases and J lost 1, with 16 bases in between. Germline CDR1 DFQATT, CDR2 SNEGSKA (reference sequence). This CDR3 comprises 16 residues. The CDR3 nucleotides read TGCAGTGCCAGGGACCTGCGGTGGTCTGGGGCCAACGTCCTGACTTTC. This encodes CSARDLRWSGANVLTF.

At least ten counts were recorded for this clonotype. V and J are TRBV6-1 and TRBJ2-2, with 9 bases that match TRBD1. Per germline, CDR1 MNHNS and CDR2 SASEGT. V lost 10 bases to trimming and J lost 6 bases; unmatched junction nucleotides: 12. The CDR3 runs to 15 residues. CDR3 protein: CAIASGTGFAGELFF. The CDR3, as DNA: TGTGCCATCGCCTCCGGGACAGGGTTTGCCGGGGAGCTGTTTTTT.

This clonotype was counted a single time. Just one base apart from a much larger clone, this may be a read error. The chain links TRBV27 to TRBJ2-3, with unresolved D. Germline V gene data show CDR1 as MNHEY and CDR2 as SMNVEV (reference sequence). The CDR3 covers 16 residues. CDR3 DNA sequence: TGTGCCAACAGTTTATTGCAGACACCGACCACGGATACGCAGTATTTT. Its protein product is CANSLLQTPTTDTQYF.

A few counts support this clonotype. This chain connects TRBV24-1 to TRBJ2-2; D may be TRBD2 (6 bases). This CDR3 has 13 residues. Germline V gives CDR1 KGHDR, CDR2 SFDVKD. The V end was cut by 6 bases, the J end by 3 bases, with 7 bases between. The CDR3 DNA reads as TGTGCCACCAGTTGGAGGGACACCGGGGAGCTGTTTTTT. Translation gives CATSWRDTGELFF.

The chain employs TRBV12-3 or TRBV12-4 and TRBJ2-3, with 7 bases identical to TRBD1. CDR3 length: 15 amino acids. The J segment lost 5 bases and the V segment lost 6 bases, leaving 11 bases of the junction unmatched. CDR3 nucleotides: TGTGCCAGCAGGCCGACAGGGCACGCGAGAGATACGCAGTATTTT. Its translation is CASRPTGHARDTQYF.

This clonotype was recorded many times. V and J are TRBV20-1 and TRBJ2-3, with 7 bases that match TRBD1. The CDR3 has 15 residues. The germline gives CDR1 DFQATT, CDR2 SNEGSKA (reference sequence). V lost 5 bases to trimming and J lost 6 bases; unmatched junction nucleotides: 14. As DNA, the CDR3 is TGCAGTGCTGGGCTAGAGTTTACAGGGGAGGATACGCAGTATTTT. Translating gives CSAGLEFTGEDTQYF.

The sample holds many counts of this clonotype. This chain links TRBV20-1 with TRBJ2-5, with TRBD1 matching over 9 bases. The trim removed 6 bases at V and 3 bases at J, leaving 5 bases unmatched. Germline V lookup: CDR1 DFQATT, CDR2 SNEGSKA (reference sequence). The CDR3 runs to 13 residues. In DNA, the CDR3 is TGCAGTGCCAGTGGGGACAGGGAAGAGACCCAGTACTTC. It translates to CSASGDREETQYF.

This clonotype was counted ten times or more. The chain is built from TRBV6-2 or TRBV6-3 and TRBJ2-1; no clear D. The CDR3 has 12 residues. Trimming shortened V by 6 bases and J by 3 bases, and 6 bases separated the two germline ends. Germline CDR1 and CDR2: MNHEY and SVGEGT. CDR3 amino acids: CASSAYYNEQFF. The CDR3 nucleotides read TGTGCCAGCAGCGCGTACTACAATGAGCAGTTCTTC.

This clonotype occurred many times. V usage is TRBV7-8 and J usage is TRBJ1-2, with 8 bases identical to TRBD1. This CDR3 has 16 amino acids. The germline gives CDR1 SGHVS, CDR2 FQNEAQ. The junction had 16 bases not matched to a gene; V was cut back by 8 bases and J by 5 bases. Written as DNA, the CDR3 is TGTGCCAGCGTCCCGACAGGGGATCTCCTACTATATGGCTACACCTTC. Its protein is CASVPTGDLLLYGYTF.

Many counts were recorded for this clonotype. The chain recombines TRBV10-3 with TRBJ1-5, with D possibly being TRBD1 (5 bases). The V gene's germline CDR1 is ENHRY and CDR2 SYGVKD. V lost 0 bases to trimming and J lost 8 bases, with 14 bases between them. The CDR3 is 15 residues long. The CDR3 reads CAISESRAGIKPQHF. For the CDR3, the DNA is TGTGCCATCAGTGAGTCGCGGGCAGGGATAAAGCCCCAGCATTTT.

This clonotype came up many times. The chain uses TRBV28 and TRBJ2-2, with TRBD1 as a possible D gene (5 bases). CDR1 is MDHEN, CDR2 SYDVKM, per germline. The CDR3 extends over 14 amino acids. V was trimmed by 2 bases and J by 7 bases, leaving 11 bases between them. The CDR3: CASSLPRVGGELFF. CDR3 coding DNA: TGTGCCAGCAGTTTACCCAGGGTTGGCGGGGAGCTGTTTTTT.